The 2 T cell receptor beta chains listed next were all sequenced from one sample in a study of CD8 T cells in ankylosing spondylitis. Study-level results: Among TCR beta sequences, a motif of several highly homologous variants appeared characteristic of ankylosing spondylitis blood.

TCRdb reprocessed the 5' RACE reads with MiXCR, giving one entry per CDR3 protein. The sample records over 450,000 distinct CDR3 sequences, more than 9.5% being singletons. For these TCRs, the target antigens are not known. Sequenced material: blood, either unsorted or a sorted T cell fraction (not recorded which). These receptors were obtained from a male donor with ankylosing spondylitis.

V and J are TRBV5-1 and TRBJ2-6, with 7 bases aligning to TRBD1. Germline CDR1 SGHRS, CDR2 YFSETQ. This CDR3 has 17 amino acids. The junction had 6 bases not matched to a gene; V was cut back by 3 bases and J by 0 bases. CDR3 sequence reads: CASSWTGVNSGANVLTF. The CDR3 coding sequence is TGCGCCAGCAGCTGGACAGGCGTTAACTCTGGGGCCAACGTCCTGACTTTC. Full variable domain (remainder filled in from reference TRBV5-1 and TRBJ2-6): KAGVTQTPRYLIKTRGQQVTLSCSPISGHRSVSWYQQTPGQGLQFLFEYFSETQRNKGNFPGRFSGRQFSNSRSEMNVSTLELGDSALYLCASSWTGVNSGANVLTFGAGSRLTVL.

This clonotype has just a few counts. The CDR3 loop is CASSLFTSGVGEQYF. Written as DNA, the CDR3 is TGTGCCAGCAGTTTATTCACTAGCGGGGTGGGGGAGCAGTACTTC. This rearrangement joins TRBV27 to TRBJ2-7; 10 bases match TRBD2. With V trimmed by 1 base and J by 7 bases, 7 bases remained unmatched. CDR1 MNHEY and CDR2 SMNVEV come from the germline V gene (reference sequence). The CDR3 covers 15 residues.